Following are 12 T cell receptor beta chains from one sample sequenced in a study of regulatory T cells in long-lasting Graves disease. In building TCR beta libraries, iRepertoire HTBI primers were used together with Arm-PCR of CDR3 regions. Via MiXCR, TCRdb re-called the multiplex PCR reads, giving one row per CDR3 protein. The profile shows over 250,000 distinct CDR3 sequences, around 23% of them singletons. Time point given: persistent/refractory GD, antithyroid drugs over 5 years with positive TRAb. PBMCs were the source of the RNA used for TCR sequencing. The sample was peripheral blood mononuclear cells (PBMCs), taken when the disease was refractory, from a patient treated with antithyroid drugs. All receptors come from a female donor with Graves disease.

This clonotype was seen once. The chain links TRBV30 to TRBJ1-1; D is unresolved. Trimming took 1 base from V and 3 from J, leaving 15 bases between them. The CDR3 contains 15 residues. In germline, CDR1 is GTSNPN, CDR2 SVGIG (reference sequence). The DNA of the CDR3 is TGTGCCTGGAGTGGAGGAGTCTCTGGGGACACTGAAGCTTTCTTT. This gives the protein CAWSGGVSGDTEAFF.

At least ten counts were recorded for this clonotype. This sequence joins TRBV2 and TRBJ1-5, with a weak D call TRBD1 (5 bases). The CDR3 sequence is 15 residues long. Trimming stripped 3 bases from V and 3 bases from J, with 12 bases between. Per germline, CDR1 SNHLY and CDR2 FYNNEI. Here the CDR3 reads CASSERGRANQPQHF. The CDR3 DNA is TGTGCCAGCAGTGAGAGGGGCAGGGCCAATCAGCCCCAGCATTTT.

The chain has TRBV7-8 and TRBJ2-1; perhaps TRBD2 as D (6 bases). The CDR3 is 16 amino acids. Germline-derived CDR1 and CDR2 are SGHVS and FQNEAQ. The ends were cut back, 1 base at V and 0 bases at J, with 10 bases in the middle. The CDR3 coding sequence is TGTGCCAGCAGCTTAGGTTGGGAGGACTCCTACAATGAGCAGTTCTTC. It is translated as CASSLGWEDSYNEQFF.

J is TRBJ2-1 and V is TRBV29-1; weak D call: TRBD2 (8 bases). The CDR3 runs to 16 residues. Trimming pared 3 bases from V and 1 base from J, leaving 16 bases between. CDR1 is SQVTM, CDR2 ANQGSEA, per germline. The CDR3 coding sequence is TGCAGCGTTGAGGCGGGGGGACAGTCGTCCTACAATGAGCAGTTCTTC. Translating it yields CSVEAGGQSSYNEQFF.

The rearrangement uses TRBV5-4 and TRBJ1-1; D remains unclear. V lost 3 bases and J lost 4, with 13 bases in between. Germline V gives CDR1 SGHNT, CDR2 YYREEE (reference sequence). The CDR3 runs to 14 residues. The CDR3 sequence: CASSSQGPFTEAFF. CDR3 DNA: TGTGCCAGCAGCTCGCAAGGGCCGTTCACTGAAGCTTTCTTT.

With respect to this clonotype: The junction departs from germline at one end; a sequencing error may be responsible. The chain has TRBV11-2 and TRBJ1-1; D possibly corresponds to TRBD1 (6 bases). The CDR3 has 13 amino acids. Germline loops: CDR1 SGHAT, CDR2 FQNNGV. DNA of the CDR3: TGTGCCAGCAGCTCACAGGGATTGGCTGAGGCTTTCTTT. Its translation is CASSSQGLAEAFF.

There are many counts of this clonotype. The chain couples TRBV2 to TRBJ2-3; unclear D gene. The CDR3 extends over 14 amino acids. The germline V and J ends were trimmed by 7 bases and 0 bases, with 11 bases remaining between them. Germline CDR1 is SNHLY and CDR2 is FYNNEI. The CDR3 sequence is CASKIYSSTDTQYF. The CDR3, as DNA: TGTGCCAGCAAGATCTACTCGAGCACAGATACGCAGTATTTT.

This clonotype has more than one count but fewer than ten. This chain connects TRBV12-5 to TRBJ1-1, with D possibly being TRBD1 (6 bases). The CDR3 length is 15 residues. Germline CDR1 LGHNT, CDR2 FRNRAP. V was pared by 6 bases and J by 1 base, with 15 bases between. The CDR3 sequence is CASGFMGGRNTEAFF. DNA for the CDR3: TGTGCTAGTGGCTTCATGGGGGGGCGGAACACTGAAGCTTTCTTT. Drawing the rest from reference TRBV12-5 and TRBJ1-1, the complete variable domain is DARVTQTPRHKVTEMGQEVTMRCQPILGHNTVFWYRQTMMQGLELLAYFRNRAPLDDSGMPKDRFSAEMPDATLATLKIQPSEPRDSAVYFCASGFMGGRNTEAFFGQGTRLTVV.

Details on this clonotype: One base away lies a much larger clone, so this may be a sequencing read error. The V gene is TRBV11-2, the J gene TRBJ1-2; TRBD1 might be the D (6 bases). With 8 bases removed from V and 4 bases from J, the gap between germline ends came to 17 bases. The CDR3 is made up of 14 amino acids. CDR1 SGHAT and CDR2 FQNNGV come from the germline V gene. CDR3 protein: CASVRGGTSYGYTF. In DNA form, the CDR3 reads TGTGCCAGCGTTCGAGGGGGGACTAGCTATGGCTACACCTTC.

This clonotype was seen many times. This CDR3 reads CASSSGNSKYEQYF. The DNA for the CDR3 is TGTGCCAGCAGTTCCGGTAACAGTAAGTACGAGCAGTACTTC. The gene calls are TRBV28 and TRBJ2-7, with D hard to call. The germline gives CDR1 MDHEN, CDR2 SYDVKM. The CDR3 has 14 amino acids. V shed 4 bases and J shed 4 bases, with 14 bases lying between them.

The chain links TRBV7-2 to TRBJ2-2, with 7 bases lining up with TRBD2. The germline V gene encodes CDR1 SGHTA and CDR2 FQGNSA. CDR3 length: 14 amino acids. Losses at the gene ends were 7 bases for V and 5 bases for J; bases not matched to a gene: 7. CDR3 DNA sequence: TGTGCCAGCACCCCAGCGGGAAGAACCGGGGAGCTGTTTTTT. This sequence encodes CASTPAGRTGELFF.

This clonotype has only a few counts. The CDR3 loop is CSVGVRADEQYF. The CDR3 region has the DNA TGCAGCGTGGGGGTCAGGGCGGACGAGCAGTACTTC. V gene TRBV29-1 combines with J gene TRBJ2-7; D is possibly TRBD1 or TRBD2 (5 bases each). The V and J ends lost 6 bases and 5 bases respectively, with 14 bases between them. The CDR3 length is 12 residues. Per the germline V gene, CDR1 is SQVTM and CDR2 is ANQGSEA.